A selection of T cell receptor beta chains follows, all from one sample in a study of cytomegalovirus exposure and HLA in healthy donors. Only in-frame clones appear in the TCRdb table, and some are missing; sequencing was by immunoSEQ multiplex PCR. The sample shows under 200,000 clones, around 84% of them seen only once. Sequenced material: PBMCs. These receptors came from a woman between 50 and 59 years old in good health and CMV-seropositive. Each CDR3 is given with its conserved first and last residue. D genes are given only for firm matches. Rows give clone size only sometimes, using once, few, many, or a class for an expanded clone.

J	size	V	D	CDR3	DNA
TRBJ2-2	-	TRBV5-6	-	CASSFGQNTGELFF	TGTGCCAGCAGCTTTGGCCAAAACACCGGGGAGCTGTTTTTT
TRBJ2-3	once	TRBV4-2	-	CASSQESGFVTDTQYF	TGTGCCAGCAGCCAAGAAAGCGGGTTCGTCACAGATACGCAGTATTTT
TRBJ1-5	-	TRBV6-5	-	CASSRGGGNQPQHF	TGTGCCAGCAGTAGGGGGGGTGGGAATCAGCCCCAGCATTTT
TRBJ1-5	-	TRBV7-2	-	CASSPDRGQPQHF	TGTGCCAGCAGTCCCGACCGAGGGCAGCCCCAGCATTTT
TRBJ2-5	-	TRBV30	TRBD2	CAWDPGLALETQYF	TGTGCCTGGGATCCGGGACTAGCTTTGGAGACCCAGTACTTC
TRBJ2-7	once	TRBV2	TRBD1	CASSSTGGGEQYF	TGTGCCAGCAGTTCAACAGGGGGCGGTGAGCAGTACTTC
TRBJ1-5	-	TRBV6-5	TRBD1	CASSRGQGGRPQHF	TGTGCCAGCAGTCGTGGACAGGGGGGTCGGCCCCAGCATTTT
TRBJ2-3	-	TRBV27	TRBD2	CASSWTSGGARTDTQYF	TGTGCCAGCAGTTGGACTAGCGGGGGGGCCAGGACAGATACGCAGTATTTT
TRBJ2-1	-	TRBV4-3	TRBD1	CASSQGTGASNEQFF	TGCGCCAGCAGCCAGGGGACAGGAGCGTCCAATGAGCAGTTCTTC
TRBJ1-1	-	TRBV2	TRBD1	CASSEVTGQWTEAFF	TGTGCCAGCAGTGAAGTAACGGGACAGTGGACTGAAGCTTTCTTT
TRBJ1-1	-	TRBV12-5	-	CASGLVRLTMNTEAFF	TGTGCTAGTGGTTTGGTAAGGCTGACTATGAACACTGAAGCTTTCTTT
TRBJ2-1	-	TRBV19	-	CASRGGSSYNEQFF	TGTGCCAGTAGGGGGGGAAGCTCCTACAATGAGCAGTTCTTC
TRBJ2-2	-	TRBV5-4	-	CASSLRGGGELFF	TGTGCCAGCAGCTTAAGGGGGGGCGGGGAGCTGTTTTTT
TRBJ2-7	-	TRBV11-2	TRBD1	CASSLAGQGNYEQYF	TGTGCCAGCAGCTTAGCCGGACAGGGCAACTACGAGCAGTACTTC
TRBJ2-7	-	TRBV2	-	CALRAGFYEQYF	TGTGCCCTCAGGGCAGGATTCTACGAGCAGTACTTC
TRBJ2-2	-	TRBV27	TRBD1	CASRQGANTGELFF	TGTGCCAGCAGACAGGGGGCGAACACCGGGGAGCTGTTTTTT
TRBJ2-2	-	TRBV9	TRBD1	CASSPPRQGGTGELFF	TGTGCCAGCAGTCCCCCCCGACAGGGCGGCACCGGGGAGCTGTTTTTT
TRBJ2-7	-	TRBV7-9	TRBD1	CASSLGTGSYEQYF	TGTGCCAGCAGCCTCGGGACAGGCTCCTACGAGCAGTACTTC
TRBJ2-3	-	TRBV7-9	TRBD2	CASSFTGLAGTDTQYF	TGTGCCAGCAGCTTCACGGGACTAGCGGGGACAGATACGCAGTATTTT
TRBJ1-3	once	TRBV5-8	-	CASSFRSSGNTIYF	TGTGCCAGCAGCTTCAGGTCCTCTGGAAACACCATATATTTT
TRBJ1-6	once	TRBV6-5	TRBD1	CASSYQGANSPLHF	TGTGCCAGCAGTTATCAGGGGGCTAACTCACCCCTCCACTTT
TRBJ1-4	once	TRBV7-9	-	CASSPQQGGTEKLFF	TGTGCCAGCAGCCCCCAACAGGGAGGGACTGAAAAACTGTTTTTT
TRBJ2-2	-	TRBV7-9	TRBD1	CASSSGQGGELFF	TGTGCCAGCAGCTCCGGACAGGGCGGGGAGCTGTTTTTT
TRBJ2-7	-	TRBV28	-	CASSLPRGYEQYF	TGTGCCAGCAGTTTACCCAGGGGATACGAGCAGTACTTC
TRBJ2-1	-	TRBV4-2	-	CASSQEYAFGTYNEQFF	TGTGCCAGCAGCCAAGAATACGCCTTTGGCACCTACAATGAGCAGTTCTTC
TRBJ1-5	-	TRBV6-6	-	CASDPGGHNQPQHF	TGTGCCTCCGACCCGGGGGGCCACAATCAGCCCCAGCATTTT
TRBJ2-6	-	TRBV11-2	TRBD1	CASSPRDSHSGANVLTF	TGTGCCAGCAGCCCCAGGGACAGCCACTCTGGGGCCAACGTCCTGACTTTC
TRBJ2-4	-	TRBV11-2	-	CASSSNRVLAKNIQYF	TGTGCCAGCAGCTCCAACAGGGTCCTAGCCAAAAACATTCAGTACTTC
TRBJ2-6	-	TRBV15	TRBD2	CATSRSAGGALTGANVLTF	TGTGCCACCAGCAGATCTGCGGGGGGGGCTTTGACGGGGGCCAACGTCCTGACTTTC
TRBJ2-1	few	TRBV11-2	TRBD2	CASSLLAGGYNEQFF	TGTGCCAGCAGCCTTCTAGCGGGGGGCTACAATGAGCAGTTCTTC
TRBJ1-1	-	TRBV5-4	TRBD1	CASSFGTGGTEAFF	TGTGCCAGCAGCTTTGGGACAGGGGGCACTGAAGCTTTCTTT